A selection of T cell receptor beta chains follows, all from one sample in a study of blood T cell repertoires in COVID-19. Assay used: immunoSEQ multiplex PCR; TCRdb lists only in-frame clones, some missing. This sample has about 200,000 clones; roughly 90% occur once, and the top ten carry about 7%. The sample was peripheral blood. All receptors come from a man between 35 and 55 years old with acute or convalescent COVID-19. Both conserved end residues are part of each CDR3. The size entry is marked missing in some rows and otherwise reads once, few, many or a size class.

>TRBV30|-
CAWSVLAQVGQPQHF
>TRBV5-1|-
CASSLTSGGAQSYNEQFF
>TRBV6-6|-
CASSSTEQGIYGYTF
>TRBV5-1|-
CASSLDRVNTEAFF
>TRBV30|-
CAWSVRQGEGNTIYF
>TRBV19|-
CASSVRQFMNTEAFF
>TRBV5-1|-
CASSLGARPGYTF
>TRBV18|-
CASSPWTSGGKNTDTQYF
>TRBV7-8|-
CASSPKRKTATNEKLFF
>TRBV5-1|-
CASSPTETVNTEAFF
>TRBV6-5|-
CATKQGARSNQPQHF
>TRBV7-9|-
CASSLAGQGEAFF
>TRBV28|-
CASRSYGNTIYF
>TRBV5-1|-
CASSLQGPQETQYF
>TRBV3-1/TRBV3-2|few
CASSPLGVSDYGYTF
>TRBV30|-
CAWSSRASNTEAFF
>TRBV10-3|-
CAISATGGSYEQYF
>TRBV5-1|-
CASSRGGQLMNTEAFF
>TRBV27|-
CASSFGIGRMSTEAFF
>TRBV12-3/TRBV12-4|-
CASREASQGELFF
>TRBV6-4|-
CASSVPVAVSNQPQHF
>TRBV7-9|-
CASSLGGENQPQHF
>TRBV10-3|once
CAIRQTDNYGYTF
>TRBV24-1|once
CATSGLTGELFF
>TRBV10-3|-
CAIGDTASSYEQYF
>TRBV19|-
CASSTSPAYEQYF
>TRBV11-3|-
CASSSGGTGGFDEQFF
>TRBV5-1|-
CASSSSRTSGNNEQFF